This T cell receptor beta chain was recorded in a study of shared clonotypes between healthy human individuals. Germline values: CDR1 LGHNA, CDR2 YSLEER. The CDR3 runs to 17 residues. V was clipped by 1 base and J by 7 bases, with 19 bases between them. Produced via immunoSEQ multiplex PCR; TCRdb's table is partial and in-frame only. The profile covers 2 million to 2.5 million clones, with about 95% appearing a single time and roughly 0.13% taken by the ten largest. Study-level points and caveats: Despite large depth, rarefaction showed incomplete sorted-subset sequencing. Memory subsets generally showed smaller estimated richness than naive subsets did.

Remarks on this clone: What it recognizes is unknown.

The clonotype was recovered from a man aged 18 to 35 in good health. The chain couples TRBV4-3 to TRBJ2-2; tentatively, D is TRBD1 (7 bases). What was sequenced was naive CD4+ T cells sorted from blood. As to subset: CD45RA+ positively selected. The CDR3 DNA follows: TGCGCCAGCAGCCAAGCGGTTCAGGGGGGAACGAACGGGGAGCTGTTTTTT. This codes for CASSQAVQGGTNGELFF.